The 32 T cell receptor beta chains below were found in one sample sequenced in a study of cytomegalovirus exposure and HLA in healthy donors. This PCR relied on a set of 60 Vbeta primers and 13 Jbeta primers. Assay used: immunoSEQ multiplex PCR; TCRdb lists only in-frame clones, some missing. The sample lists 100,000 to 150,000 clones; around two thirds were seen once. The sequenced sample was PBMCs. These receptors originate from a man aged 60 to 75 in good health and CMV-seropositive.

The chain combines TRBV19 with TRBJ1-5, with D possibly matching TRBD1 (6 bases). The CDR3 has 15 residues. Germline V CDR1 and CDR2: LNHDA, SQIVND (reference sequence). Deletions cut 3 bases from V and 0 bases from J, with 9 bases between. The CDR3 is CASSIRTDSNQPQHF. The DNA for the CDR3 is TGTGCCAGTAGTATTCGGACAGATAGCAATCAGCCCCAGCATTTT.

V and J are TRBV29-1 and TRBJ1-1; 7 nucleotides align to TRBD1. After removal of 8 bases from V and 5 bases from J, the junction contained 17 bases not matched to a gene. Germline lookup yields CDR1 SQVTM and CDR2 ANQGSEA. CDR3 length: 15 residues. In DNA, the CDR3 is TGCAGCATCATGACGCGGACAGGTGGGGGTACTGAAGCTTTCTTT. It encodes CSIMTRTGGGTEAFF.

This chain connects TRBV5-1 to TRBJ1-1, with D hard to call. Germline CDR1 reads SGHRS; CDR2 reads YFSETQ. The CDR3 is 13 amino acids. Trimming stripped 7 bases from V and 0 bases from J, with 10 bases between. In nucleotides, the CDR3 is TGCGCCAGCTCCGAGGAAATGAACACTGAAGCTTTCTTT. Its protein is CASSEEMNTEAFF.

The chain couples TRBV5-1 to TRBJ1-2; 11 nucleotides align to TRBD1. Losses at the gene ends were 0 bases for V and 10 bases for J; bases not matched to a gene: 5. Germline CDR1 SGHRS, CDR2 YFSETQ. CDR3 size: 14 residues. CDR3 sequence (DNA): TGCGCCAGCAGCTTGGGGGACAGGGGGTACGACTACACCTTC. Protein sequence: CASSLGDRGYDYTF.

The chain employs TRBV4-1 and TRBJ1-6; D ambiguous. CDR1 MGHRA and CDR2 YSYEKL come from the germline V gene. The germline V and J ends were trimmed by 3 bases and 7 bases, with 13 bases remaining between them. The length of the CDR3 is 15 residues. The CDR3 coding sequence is TGCGCCAGCAGCCAGACGGGTGCTATGAATTCACCCCTCCACTTT. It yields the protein CASSQTGAMNSPLHF.

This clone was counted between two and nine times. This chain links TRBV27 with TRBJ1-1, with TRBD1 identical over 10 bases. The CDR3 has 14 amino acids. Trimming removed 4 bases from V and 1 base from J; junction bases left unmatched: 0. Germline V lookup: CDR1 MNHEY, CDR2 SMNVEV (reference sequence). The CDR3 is CASSWDRGNTEAFF. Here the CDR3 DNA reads TGTGCCAGCAGTTGGGACAGGGGGAACACTGAAGCTTTCTTT.

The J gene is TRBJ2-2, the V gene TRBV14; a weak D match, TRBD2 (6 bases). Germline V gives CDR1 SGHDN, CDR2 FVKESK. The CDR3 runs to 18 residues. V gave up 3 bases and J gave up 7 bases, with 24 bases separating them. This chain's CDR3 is CASSHGFGPVRGVGELFF. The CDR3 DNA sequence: TGTGCCAGCAGCCACGGCTTCGGCCCAGTTCGCGGGGTCGGGGAGCTGTTTTTT.

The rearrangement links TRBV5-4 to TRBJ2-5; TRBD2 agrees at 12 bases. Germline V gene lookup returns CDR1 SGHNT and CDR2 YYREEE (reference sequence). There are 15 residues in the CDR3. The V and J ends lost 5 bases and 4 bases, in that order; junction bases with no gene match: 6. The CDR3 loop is CASSLAGGQGETQYF. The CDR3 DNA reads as TGTGCCAGCAGTCTAGCGGGGGGGCAGGGAGAGACCCAGTACTTC.

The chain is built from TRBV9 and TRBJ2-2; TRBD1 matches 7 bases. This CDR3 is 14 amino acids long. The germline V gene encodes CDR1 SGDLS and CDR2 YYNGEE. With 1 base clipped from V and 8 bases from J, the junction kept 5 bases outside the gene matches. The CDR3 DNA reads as TGTGCCAGCAGCGTACCAGGGGGAAGGGGGGAGCTGTTTTTT. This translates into CASSVPGGRGELFF.

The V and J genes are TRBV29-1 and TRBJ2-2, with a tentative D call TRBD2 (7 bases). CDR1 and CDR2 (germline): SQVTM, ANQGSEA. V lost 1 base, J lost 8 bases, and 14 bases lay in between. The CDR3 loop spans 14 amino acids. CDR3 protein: CSVEGGGAFGELFF. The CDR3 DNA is TGCAGCGTTGAAGGCGGGGGCGCATTTGGGGAGCTGTTTTTT.

Written as DNA, the CDR3 is TGTGCCAGCAGCTTTACAGGGAAGGGAAAACTGTTTTTT. Its translation: CASSFTGKGKLFF. The chain combines TRBV7-2 with TRBJ1-4; D may be TRBD1 (6 bases). The CDR3 has 13 residues. Germline V lookup: CDR1 SGHTA, CDR2 FQGNSA. V was shortened by 3 bases and J by 10 bases, with 12 bases between the two germline ends.

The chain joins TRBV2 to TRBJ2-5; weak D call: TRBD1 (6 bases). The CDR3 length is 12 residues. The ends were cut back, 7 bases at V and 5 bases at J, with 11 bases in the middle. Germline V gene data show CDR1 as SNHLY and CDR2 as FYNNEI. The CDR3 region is CASKGDRETQYF. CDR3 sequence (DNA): TGTGCCAGCAAGGGGGATAGGGAGACCCAGTACTTC.

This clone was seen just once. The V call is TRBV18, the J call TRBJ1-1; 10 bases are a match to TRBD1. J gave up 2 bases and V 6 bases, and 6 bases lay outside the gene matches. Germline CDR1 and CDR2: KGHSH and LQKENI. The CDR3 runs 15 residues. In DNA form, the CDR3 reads TGTGCCAGCTCGGTTTGGGACAGGGGAAACACTGAAGCTTTCTTT. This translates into CASSVWDRGNTEAFF.

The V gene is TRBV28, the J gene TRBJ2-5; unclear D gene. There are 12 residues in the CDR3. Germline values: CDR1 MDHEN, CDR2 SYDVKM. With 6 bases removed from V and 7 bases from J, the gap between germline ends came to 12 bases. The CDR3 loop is CASRIPSGTQYF. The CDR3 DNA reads TGTGCCAGCAGGATCCCCTCGGGGACCCAGTACTTC. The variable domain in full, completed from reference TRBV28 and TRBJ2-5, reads DVKVTQSSRYLVKRTGEKVFLECVQDMDHENMFWYRQDPGLGLRLIYFSYDVKMKEKGDIPEGYSVSREKKERFSLILESASTNQTSMYLCASRIPSGTQYFGPGTRLLVL.

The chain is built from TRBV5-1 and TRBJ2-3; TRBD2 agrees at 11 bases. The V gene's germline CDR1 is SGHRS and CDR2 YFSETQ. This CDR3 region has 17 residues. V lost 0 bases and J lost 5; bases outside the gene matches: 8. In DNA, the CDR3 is TGCGCCAGCAGCTTGGCACCACTAGCGGGGGTACAAGATACGCAGTATTTT. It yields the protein CASSLAPLAGVQDTQYF.

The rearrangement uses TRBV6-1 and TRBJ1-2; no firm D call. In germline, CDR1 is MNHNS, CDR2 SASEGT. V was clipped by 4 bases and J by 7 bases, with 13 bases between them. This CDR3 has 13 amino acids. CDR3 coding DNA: TGTGCCAGCAGTGGCCTCGTTCGGGGTGGCTACACCTTC. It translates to CASSGLVRGGYTF.

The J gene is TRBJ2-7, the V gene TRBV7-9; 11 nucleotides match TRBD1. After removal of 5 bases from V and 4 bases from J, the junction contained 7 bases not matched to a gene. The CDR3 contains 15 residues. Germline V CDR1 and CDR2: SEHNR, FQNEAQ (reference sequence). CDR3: CASSPSGTGGYEQYF. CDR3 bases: TGTGCCAGCAGCCCGAGTGGGACAGGGGGTTACGAGCAGTACTTC.

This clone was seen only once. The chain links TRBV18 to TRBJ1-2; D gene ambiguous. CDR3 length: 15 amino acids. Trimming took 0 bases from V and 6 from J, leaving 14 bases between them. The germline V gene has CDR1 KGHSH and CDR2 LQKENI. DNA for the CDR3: TGTGCCAGCTCACCACCGGGTGGGAGGCAGGATGGCTACACCTTC. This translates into CASSPPGGRQDGYTF.

CDR3 region: CASSSLSPPLHF. The CDR3 coding sequence is TGTGCCAGCAGTTCCCTGAGTCCACCCCTCCACTTT. The chain recombines TRBV27 with TRBJ1-6; D is unclear. The CDR3 totals 12 residues. Per germline, CDR1 MNHEY and CDR2 SMNVEV (reference sequence). V was cut by 4 bases and J by 11 bases, with 9 bases left in between.

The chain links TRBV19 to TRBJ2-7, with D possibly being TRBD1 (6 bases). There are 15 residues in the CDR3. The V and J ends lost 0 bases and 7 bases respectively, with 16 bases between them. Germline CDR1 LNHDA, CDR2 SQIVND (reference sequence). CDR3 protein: CASSIEHRVVAEQYF. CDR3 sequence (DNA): TGTGCCAGTAGTATAGAGCACAGGGTGGTCGCGGAGCAGTACTTC.

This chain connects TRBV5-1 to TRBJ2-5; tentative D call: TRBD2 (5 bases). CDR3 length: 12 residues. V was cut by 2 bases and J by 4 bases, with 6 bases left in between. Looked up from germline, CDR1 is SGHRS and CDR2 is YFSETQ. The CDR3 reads CASSFEGETQYF. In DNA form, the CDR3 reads TGCGCCAGCAGCTTTGAGGGAGAGACCCAGTACTTC.

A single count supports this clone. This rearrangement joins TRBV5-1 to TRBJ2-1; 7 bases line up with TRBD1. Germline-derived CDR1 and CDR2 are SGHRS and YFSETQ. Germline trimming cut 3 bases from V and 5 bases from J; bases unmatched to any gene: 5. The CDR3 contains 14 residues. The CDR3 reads CASSWTGRDNEQFF. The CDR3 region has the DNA TGCGCCAGCAGCTGGACAGGTCGTGACAATGAGCAGTTCTTC.

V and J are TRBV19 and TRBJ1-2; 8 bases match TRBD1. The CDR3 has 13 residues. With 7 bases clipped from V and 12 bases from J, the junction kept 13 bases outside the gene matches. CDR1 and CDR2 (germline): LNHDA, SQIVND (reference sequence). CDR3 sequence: CASTLGTGRPHTF. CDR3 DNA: TGTGCCAGTACCTTGGGGACAGGACGACCCCACACCTTC. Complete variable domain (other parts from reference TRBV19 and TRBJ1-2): DGGITQSPKYLFRKEGQNVTLSCEQNLNHDAMYWYRQDPGQGLRLIYYSQIVNDFQKGDIAEGYSVSREKKESFPLTVTSAQKNPTAFYLCASTLGTGRPHTFGSGTRLTVV.

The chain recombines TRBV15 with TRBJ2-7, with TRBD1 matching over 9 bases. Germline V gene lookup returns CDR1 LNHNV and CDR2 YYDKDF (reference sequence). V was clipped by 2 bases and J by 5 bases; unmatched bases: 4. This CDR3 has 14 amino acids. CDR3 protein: CATSRLTGGNEQYF. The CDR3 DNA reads TGTGCCACCAGCAGATTGACAGGGGGGAACGAGCAGTACTTC.

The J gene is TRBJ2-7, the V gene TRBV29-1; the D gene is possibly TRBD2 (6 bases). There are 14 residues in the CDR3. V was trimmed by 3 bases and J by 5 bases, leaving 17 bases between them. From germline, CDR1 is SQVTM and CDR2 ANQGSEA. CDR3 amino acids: CSVEPGSPRNEQYF. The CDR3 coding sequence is TGCAGCGTTGAGCCCGGGAGCCCTAGGAACGAGCAGTACTTC.

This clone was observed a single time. In DNA, the CDR3 is TGTGCCTGGAACAGGGGGACAACTAATGAAAAACTGTTTTTT. Residues: CAWNRGTTNEKLFF. V usage is TRBV30 and J usage is TRBJ1-4; 8 positions agree with TRBD1. Germline V CDR1 and CDR2: GTSNPN, SVGIG (reference sequence). The trim removed 4 bases at V and 0 bases at J, leaving 1 base unmatched. The CDR3 is made up of 14 amino acids.

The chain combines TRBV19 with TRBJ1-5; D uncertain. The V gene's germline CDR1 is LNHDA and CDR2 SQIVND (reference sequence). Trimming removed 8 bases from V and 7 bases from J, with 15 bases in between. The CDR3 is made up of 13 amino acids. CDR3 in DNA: TGTGCCAGTCGGACGGGAGTGAGGCAGCCCCAGCATTTT. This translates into CASRTGVRQPQHF.

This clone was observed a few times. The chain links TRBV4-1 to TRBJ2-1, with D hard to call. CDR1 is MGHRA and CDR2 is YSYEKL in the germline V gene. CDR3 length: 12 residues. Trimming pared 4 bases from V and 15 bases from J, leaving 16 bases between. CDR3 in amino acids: CASSPVAGRPFF. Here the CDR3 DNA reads TGCGCCAGCAGCCCCGTGGCAGGAAGACCGTTCTTC.

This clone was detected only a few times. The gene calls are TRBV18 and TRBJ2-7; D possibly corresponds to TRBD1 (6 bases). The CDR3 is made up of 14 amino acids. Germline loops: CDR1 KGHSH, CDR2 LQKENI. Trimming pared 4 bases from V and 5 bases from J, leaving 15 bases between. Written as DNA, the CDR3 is TGTGCCAGCTCACTAGATTTGGGGGCAAACGAGCAGTACTTC. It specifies CASSLDLGANEQYF.

The CDR3 DNA follows: TGTGCCAGCAGTTTACAGACTAGCGGGGGGGTGGAGACCCAGTACTTC. The encoded protein is CASSLQTSGGVETQYF. The chain carries TRBV27 and TRBJ2-5; 14 bases are shared with TRBD2. Germline V gives CDR1 MNHEY, CDR2 SMNVEV (reference sequence). The trim removed 2 bases at V and 5 bases at J, leaving 4 bases unmatched. This CDR3 spans 16 amino acids.

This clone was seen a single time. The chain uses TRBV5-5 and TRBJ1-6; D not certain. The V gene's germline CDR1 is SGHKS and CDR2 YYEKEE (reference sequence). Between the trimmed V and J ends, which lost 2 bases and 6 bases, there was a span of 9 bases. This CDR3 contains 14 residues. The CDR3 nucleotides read TGTGCCAGCAGCTTCAGAAGAGGTAATTCACCCCTCCACTTT. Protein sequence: CASSFRRGNSPLHF.

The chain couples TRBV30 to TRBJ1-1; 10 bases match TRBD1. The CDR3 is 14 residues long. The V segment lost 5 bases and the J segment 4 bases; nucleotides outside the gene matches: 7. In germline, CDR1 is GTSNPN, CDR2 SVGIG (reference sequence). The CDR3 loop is CAWRRDRGATEAFF. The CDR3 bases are TGTGCCTGGCGGCGGGACAGGGGTGCCACTGAAGCTTTCTTT.